This TCR beta chain derives from a study of tissue T cells after allogeneic stem cell transplantation. General study findings and limits: Within patients, tissue anatomy strongly shaped TCR repertoire composition.

As to this clone: The antigen remains unidentified. Gene names and germline refer to mouse. The read terminates 1 residue before the CDR3 end, so the remaining end is supplied by the germline J gene.

The time point: mouse harvest day 7 after allogeneic transplant. Each mouse received 10^7 T-cell-depleted marrow cells plus 10^6 splenic CD5+ T cells by tail vein. Mice had MHC-mismatched B6 into BALB/c GVHD, sampled day 7 or 14. Sequencing of TCRbeta CDR3 at survey depth gave sequences and template counts. This table comes from immunoSEQ multiplex PCR, and its TCRdb copy is limited to in-frame clones, with some not included. The sample contains 7,500 to 9,500 clones, approximately 47% of which appear only once. The CDR3 covers 14 residues. V gave up 4 bases and J gave up 4 bases, with 12 bases separating them. The V gene's germline CDR1 is SGHLS and CDR2 HYDKME.

Sequencing was performed on gut tissue. The V gene is TRBV12-2, the J gene TRBJ1-4; the D is unclear. This TCR came from a female BALB/c mouse given C57BL/6 T cells with graft-versus-host disease after an allogeneic hematopoietic cell transplant. The CDR3 bases that were read are TGTGCCAGCTCCCCCGGACGGGGCAACGAAAGATTATTT. Translation gives CASSPGRGNERLF. The entire CDR3 protein reads CASSPGRGNERLFF.